Below, 20 T cell receptor beta chains from the same sample are listed, as sequenced in a study of cytomegalovirus exposure and HLA in healthy donors. It was with 60 Vbeta and 13 Jbeta primers that the PCR ran. Sequenced by immunoSEQ multiplex PCR; TCRdb stores in-frame clones only, minus some. The sample records some 150,000 clones, 70% to 80% being singletons. The sample consisted of PBMCs. These receptors were obtained from a man aged 25 to 40 in good health and CMV-seropositive.

The rearrangement links TRBV11-2 to TRBJ1-1; no clear D gene. Germline CDR1 reads SGHAT; CDR2 reads FQNNGV. The CDR3 spans 12 residues. Trimming removed 5 bases at V and 0 bases at J, with 4 bases between. This CDR3 reads CASSTLNTEAFF. The CDR3 nucleotides read TGTGCCAGCAGCACATTGAACACTGAAGCTTTCTTT.

The rearrangement links TRBV15 to TRBJ2-1; no clear D gene. The germline V and J ends were trimmed by 1 base and 1 base, with 8 bases remaining between them. This CDR3 comprises 15 residues. Germline CDR1 is LNHNV and CDR2 is YYDKDF (reference sequence). Written as DNA, the CDR3 is TGTGCCACCAGCAGAGGAGGAGTTTCCTACAATGAGCAGTTCTTC. Amino acid sequence: CATSRGGVSYNEQFF.

The chain joins TRBV5-1 to TRBJ2-7; TRBD2 aligns across 11 bases. The V segment lost 1 base and the J segment 3 bases; nucleotides outside the gene matches: 6. Germline assignment: CDR1 SGHRS and CDR2 YFSETQ. This CDR3 has 16 amino acids. The CDR3 reads CASSLTSGGSVYEQYF. Here the CDR3 DNA reads TGCGCCAGCAGCTTGACTAGCGGGGGCTCCGTCTACGAGCAGTACTTC.

The genes are TRBV6-4 and TRBJ1-4, with TRBD1 matching 8 bases. CDR3 size: 18 residues. Germline CDR1 and CDR2: MRHNA and SNTAGT. V dropped 2 bases and J dropped 3; count of bases not matched to a gene: 11. CDR3 DNA: TGTGCCAGCAGTGACCAGTGTCAGGGGGCGCGAGCTAATGAAAAACTGTTTTTT. Residues: CASSDQCQGARANEKLFF.

The chain carries TRBV28 and TRBJ1-5, with D uncertain. The germline V and J ends were trimmed by 10 bases and 2 bases, with 12 bases remaining between them. The germline V gene encodes CDR1 MDHEN and CDR2 SYDVKM. The CDR3 loop spans 13 amino acids. The CDR3 protein is CATCGPGNQPQHF. For the CDR3, the DNA is TGTGCCACCTGTGGGCCCGGCAATCAGCCCCAGCATTTT.

The chain joins TRBV2 to TRBJ1-6; D is unclear. CDR1 is SNHLY and CDR2 is FYNNEI in the germline V gene. The CDR3 extends over 15 amino acids. The V gene lost 7 bases and the J gene lost 0 bases, with 10 bases spanning the gap. The CDR3 region is CASKIESSYNSPLHF. The CDR3 nucleotides are TGTGCCAGCAAGATAGAAAGCTCCTATAATTCACCCCTCCACTTT.

CDR3 in DNA: TGCGCCAGCAGCCATCCGGAACAGGGAAACACTGAAGCTTTCTTT. This gives the protein CASSHPEQGNTEAFF. The chain links TRBV5-1 to TRBJ1-1, with D perhaps TRBD1 (6 bases). With 4 bases removed from V and 2 bases from J, the gap between germline ends came to 15 bases. The CDR3 runs 15 residues. From germline, CDR1 is SGHRS and CDR2 YFSETQ.

This chain links TRBV11-2 with TRBJ2-7, with D possibly matching TRBD2 (5 bases). The CDR3 covers 14 residues. Germline V gene lookup returns CDR1 SGHAT and CDR2 FQNNGV. V lost 4 bases and J 0 bases, leaving 10 bases between the germline ends. In nucleotides, the CDR3 is TGTGCCAGCAGCTCTATCCGGGGCTCCTACGAGCAGTACTTC. Protein product: CASSSIRGSYEQYF.

This chain joins TRBV6-1 and TRBJ2-7; tentative D call: TRBD2 (5 bases). Trimming pared 4 bases from V and 3 bases from J, leaving 16 bases between. The CDR3 length is 15 residues. Germline V lookup: CDR1 MNHNS, CDR2 SASEGT. CDR3 loop: CASSVQEVPYYEQYF. The CDR3 DNA sequence: TGTGCCAGCAGTGTGCAGGAGGTCCCTTACTACGAGCAGTACTTC.

This chain joins TRBV4-1 and TRBJ2-7; 7 nucleotides align to TRBD1. Germline V gene lookup returns CDR1 MGHRA and CDR2 YSYEKL. V lost 4 bases to trimming and J lost 2 bases; unmatched junction nucleotides: 11. CDR3 length: 16 amino acids. CDR3 DNA: TGCGCCAGCAGCCTCATAATGGGGGACAGTCCCTACGAGCAGTACTTC. Protein product: CASSLIMGDSPYEQYF.

The chain links TRBV28 to TRBJ2-7; the D gene is possibly TRBD2 (5 bases). This CDR3 has 12 residues. The V gene lost 6 bases and the J gene lost 5 bases, with 11 bases spanning the gap. Germline CDR1 and CDR2: MDHEN and SYDVKM. The CDR3 region is CASSRGFHEQYF. DNA for the CDR3: TGTGCCAGCAGCCGAGGGTTCCACGAGCAGTACTTC.

V and J are TRBV6-4 and TRBJ1-5; no definite D call. Germline values: CDR1 MRHNA, CDR2 SNTAGT. This CDR3 region has 13 residues. The V gene lost 6 bases and the J gene lost 5 bases, with 11 bases spanning the gap. The CDR3 region has the DNA TGTGCCAGCAGGGAGAACTGGGATCAGCCCCAGCATTTT. Protein sequence: CASRENWDQPQHF.

This clone was observed a few times. The chain carries TRBV7-9 and TRBJ2-7, with D perhaps matching TRBD1 (7 bases). In germline, CDR1 is SEHNR, CDR2 FQNEAQ (reference sequence). The CDR3 has 15 amino acids. Trimming pared 0 bases from V and 7 bases from J, leaving 16 bases between. The CDR3 is CASSLAAGGLGEQYF. CDR3 sequence (DNA): TGTGCCAGCAGCTTAGCGGCAGGGGGGTTGGGGGAGCAGTACTTC.

The chain uses TRBV2 and TRBJ1-5; no reliable D call. The CDR3 has 15 residues. With 7 bases removed from V and 5 bases from J, the gap between germline ends came to 18 bases. Germline loops: CDR1 SNHLY, CDR2 FYNNEI. The CDR3 coding sequence is TGTGCCAGCAAATGGAAGGAAGGGCGGGATCAGCCCCAGCATTTT. Its translation: CASKWKEGRDQPQHF.

This chain uses TRBV7-9 with TRBJ2-1; TRBD2 aligns across 9 bases. V shed 2 bases, J shed 5 bases, and the junction held 7 bases outside the gene matches. Germline V gene lookup returns CDR1 SEHNR and CDR2 FQNEAQ (reference sequence). The CDR3 is 16 residues long. The CDR3 region is CASSLSGAGGHNEQFF. CDR3 in DNA: TGTGCCAGCAGCTTAAGTGGAGCGGGGGGTCACAATGAGCAGTTCTTC. The variable domain in full, completed from reference TRBV7-9 and TRBJ2-1, reads DTGVSQNPRHKITKRGQNVTFRCDPISEHNRLYWYRQTLGQGPEFLTYFQNEAQLEKSRLLSDRFSAERPKGSFSTLEIQRTEQGDSAMYLCASSLSGAGGHNEQFFGPGTRLTVL.

V is TRBV5-1 and J is TRBJ2-2; a weak D match, TRBD1 (6 bases). CDR1 is SGHRS and CDR2 is YFSETQ in the germline V gene. Trimming left V 2 bases short and J 1 base short, with 9 bases between. This CDR3 region has 15 residues. For the CDR3, the DNA is TGCGCCAGCAGCTTAGGGACAAAGAACACCGGGGAGCTGTTTTTT. It yields the protein CASSLGTKNTGELFF.

This clone was picked up one time. The chain is built from TRBV5-5 and TRBJ2-3; TRBD2 matches 12 bases. With 4 bases clipped from V and 3 bases from J, the junction kept 6 bases outside the gene matches. CDR1 and CDR2 from the germline V gene are SGHKS and YYEKEE (reference sequence). This CDR3 contains 16 residues. CDR3 protein: CASSPPLAGGTDTQYF. The DNA for the CDR3 is TGTGCCAGCAGCCCCCCCCTAGCGGGGGGGACAGATACGCAGTATTTT.

The chain uses TRBV29-1 and TRBJ2-7; no reliable D call. Trimming removed 5 bases at V and 0 bases at J, with 11 bases between. CDR1 and CDR2 (germline): SQVTM, ANQGSEA. This CDR3 comprises 13 residues. The CDR3, as DNA: TGCAGCGTTTCCAAGGAGAGCTCCTACGAGCAGTACTTC. Its translation: CSVSKESSYEQYF.

This chain uses TRBV6-1 with TRBJ1-4; a possible D gene is TRBD1 (5 bases). Germline lookup yields CDR1 MNHNS and CDR2 SASEGT. The CDR3 consists of 13 residues. V dropped 11 bases and J dropped 7 bases, with 17 bases sitting between them. DNA for the CDR3: TGTGCCTCCGCGGAACAGGAGATTGAAAAACTGTTTTTT. Its translation: CASAEQEIEKLFF.

This chain connects TRBV10-3 to TRBJ2-2; 16 positions agree with TRBD2. Germline V gives CDR1 ENHRY, CDR2 SYGVKD. Trimming cost V 5 bases and J 3 bases; bases outside gene matches: 6. The CDR3 is 18 amino acids. The CDR3 DNA reads TGTGCCATCAGTTTAGGGACTAGCGGGGGGGCGCACACCGGGGAGCTGTTTTTT. Translating gives CAISLGTSGGAHTGELFF.